What follows are 3 T cell receptor beta chains derived from one specimen sequenced in a study of blood T cell repertoires in COVID-19. Clones were sequenced by immunoSEQ multiplex PCR, and TCRdb holds only the in-frame ones, with some missing. Of some 190,000 clones listed, 85% to 90% are singletons. Material: PBMCs or T cells enriched from blood (not recorded which). All receptors come from a woman aged 40 to 50 with acute COVID-19.

This chain uses TRBV4-1 with TRBJ2-5; TRBD2 matches 13 bases. V gave up 4 bases and J gave up 3 bases; unmatched junction bases: 5. The CDR3 runs to 16 residues. Germline V CDR1 and CDR2: MGHRA, YSYEKL. The CDR3 DNA is TGCGCCAGCAGCCCCGGACTAGCGGGAGCGGAAGAGACCCAGTACTTC. This gives the protein CASSPGLAGAEETQYF.

Note on this clone: Other DNA sequences in the same sample also yield this CDR3. The rearrangement uses TRBV5-5 and TRBJ1-3, with D possibly TRBD1 on 6 matching bases. This CDR3 is built from 14 residues. Germline CDR1 is SGHKS and CDR2 is YYEKEE (reference sequence). V was clipped by 2 bases and J by 4 bases, with 10 bases between them. The CDR3 loop reads CASSLQGSGNTIYF. The CDR3 DNA reads as TGTGCCAGCAGCTTACAGGGTTCGGGAAACACCATATATTTT.

The chain uses TRBV29-1 and TRBJ2-7; 8 bases align to TRBD1. J lost 2 bases, V lost 4 bases, and 7 bases had no gene match. Germline values: CDR1 SQVTM, CDR2 ANQGSEA. The CDR3 has 14 amino acids. CDR3 protein: CSVARDRGAYEQYF. CDR3 nucleotide sequence: TGCAGCGTTGCCAGAGACAGGGGCGCCTACGAGCAGTACTTC.